These 12 T cell receptor beta chains share one sample of origin, sequenced in a study of T cell responses to AZD1222 COVID-19 vaccine. The repertoire was sequenced with immunoSEQ multiplex PCR; TCRdb's copy has only in-frame clones and lacks some. The sample lists 210,000 or so clones; approximately 94% were seen once. The sequencing here drew on peripheral blood, taken 28 days after the second dose of the MenACWY control vaccine. The receptors were sampled from an adult who received the MenACWY meningococcal vaccine as a control.

V and J are TRBV5-1 and TRBJ1-2; tentative D call: TRBD1 (6 bases). Trimming pared 0 bases from V and 3 bases from J, leaving 18 bases between. This CDR3 contains 17 residues. Germline values: CDR1 SGHRS, CDR2 YFSETQ. CDR3 nucleotides: TGCGCCAGCAGCTTGGAAAGCGGCGCGGGGGCGGACTATGGCTACACCTTC. As protein: CASSLESGAGADYGYTF. Full variable domain (missing parts from reference TRBV5-1 and TRBJ1-2): KAGVTQTPRYLIKTRGQQVTLSCSPISGHRSVSWYQQTPGQGLQFLFEYFSETQRNKGNFPGRFSGRQFSNSRSEMNVSTLELGDSALYLCASSLESGAGADYGYTFGSGTRLTVV.

V usage is TRBV29-1 and J usage is TRBJ2-2; D could derive from TRBD1 or TRBD2 (5 bases each). The CDR3 consists of 14 residues. In germline, CDR1 is SQVTM, CDR2 ANQGSEA. V was cut by 3 bases and J by 1 base, with 9 bases left in between. CDR3 coding DNA: TGCAGCGTTGAGGCAGGGAGGAACACCGGGGAGCTGTTTTTT. Its translation is CSVEAGRNTGELFF.

V gene TRBV6-5 combines with J gene TRBJ2-1; D unclear. From germline, CDR1 is MNHEY and CDR2 SVGAGI. The CDR3 runs to 13 residues. The V end lost 9 bases, the J end lost 3 bases, and 12 bases lay between the germline ends. CDR3 DNA sequence: TGTGCCAGTAGAGATTTCCTCTACAATGAGCAGTTCTTC. It encodes CASRDFLYNEQFF.

This chain joins TRBV4-3 and TRBJ2-7, with D possibly TRBD2 on 5 matching bases. V was cut by 0 bases and J by 5 bases, with 11 bases left in between. The CDR3 runs 14 residues. Germline CDR1 LGHNA, CDR2 YSLEER. The CDR3 spells CASSQDSAQDEQYF. As DNA, the CDR3 is TGCGCCAGCAGCCAAGATAGCGCCCAAGACGAGCAGTACTTC.

The chain joins TRBV3-1 (or the pseudogene TRBV3-2) to TRBJ2-3; D not resolved. Germline CDR1 and CDR2: LGHDT and YNNKEL (reference sequence). The ends were cut back, 0 bases at V and 0 bases at J, with 7 bases in the middle. The CDR3 length is 15 residues. The CDR3 DNA is TGTGCCAGCAGCCAAGATCACCGGAGCACAGATACGCAGTATTTT. It is translated as CASSQDHRSTDTQYF.

The J gene is TRBJ1-1, the V gene TRBV25-1; D is unresolved. This CDR3 spans 15 amino acids. Trimming left V 1 base short and J 2 bases short, with 11 bases between. CDR1 is MGHDK, CDR2 SYGVNS, per germline. Written as DNA, the CDR3 is TGTGCCAGCAGTGAATCGGCAGGAGTAAACACTGAAGCTTTCTTT. The encoded protein is CASSESAGVNTEAFF.

This sequence joins TRBV30 and TRBJ1-1, with a tentative D call TRBD1 (5 bases). Germline V gives CDR1 GTSNPN, CDR2 SVGIG (reference sequence). This CDR3 is built from 14 residues. The V end lost 0 bases, the J end lost 4 bases, and 12 bases lay between the germline ends. The CDR3 sequence is CAWSVGVGTTEAFF. The CDR3 nucleotides read TGTGCCTGGAGTGTGGGGGTGGGGACCACTGAAGCTTTCTTT. The whole variable domain, remainder taken from reference TRBV30 and TRBJ1-1, is SQTIHQWPATLVQPVGSPLSLECTVEGTSNPNLYWYRQAAGRGLQLLFYSVGIGQISSEVPQNLSASRPQDRQFILSSKKLLLSDSGFYLCAWSVGVGTTEAFFGQGTRLTVV.

This chain connects TRBV28 to TRBJ1-4, with D possibly TRBD1 on 6 matching bases. Germline values: CDR1 MDHEN, CDR2 SYDVKM. The CDR3 consists of 13 residues. Trimming took 10 bases from V and 8 from J, leaving 17 bases between them. CDR3 nucleotides: TGTGCCATAAGTGGGGGCACGGGGGAAAAACTGTTTTTT. As protein: CAISGGTGEKLFF.

This clone was counted once. The chain is built from TRBV18 and TRBJ2-3; D may be TRBD1 or TRBD2 (5 bases each). V lost 4 bases to trimming and J lost 6 bases, with 17 bases between them. Per the germline V gene, CDR1 is KGHSH and CDR2 is LQKENI. This CDR3 contains 15 residues. In nucleotides, the CDR3 is TGTGCCAGCTCACGAACGGGATCTGCAGGGGATACGCAGTATTTT. Amino acids: CASSRTGSAGDTQYF.

This chain connects TRBV28 to TRBJ1-2; a weak D match, TRBD1 (5 bases). Looked up from germline, CDR1 is MDHEN and CDR2 is SYDVKM. V lost 7 bases, J lost 2 bases, and 14 bases lay in between. The CDR3 runs to 14 residues. CDR3 coding DNA: TGTGCCAGCACCACCAGCGGGGCCAACTATGGCTACACCTTC. It is translated as CASTTSGANYGYTF.

The V and J genes are TRBV7-8 and TRBJ1-2, with D unresolved. In germline, CDR1 is SGHVS, CDR2 FQNEAQ. Trimming cost V 1 base and J 0 bases, with 12 bases left between them. The CDR3 has 16 amino acids. For the CDR3, the DNA is TGTGCCAGCAGCTTAGTTGTTTCAGACACTAACTATGGCTACACCTTC. Translating it yields CASSLVVSDTNYGYTF. Combining the CDR3 with reference TRBV7-8 and TRBJ1-2 gives the whole variable domain GAGVSQSPRYKVAKRGQDVALRCDPISGHVSLFWYQQALGQGPEFLTYFQNEAQLDKSGLPSDRFFAERPEGSVSTLKIQRTQQEDSAVYLCASSLVVSDTNYGYTFGSGTRLTVV.

The sample holds a few counts of this clone. The V call is TRBV7-9, the J call TRBJ1-1, with D possibly matching TRBD1 (5 bases). V was cut by 7 bases and J by 3 bases, with 6 bases left in between. CDR1 SEHNR and CDR2 FQNEAQ come from the germline V gene (reference sequence). This CDR3 has 11 residues. This CDR3 is CASKGDTEAFF. DNA for the CDR3: TGTGCCAGCAAAGGGGACACTGAAGCTTTCTTT.